The 18 T cell receptor beta chains below come from one sample, sequenced in a study of shared clonotypes between healthy human individuals. Profiled with immunoSEQ multiplex PCR; TCRdb holds only in-frame clones, not every one. This table holds 650,000 to 700,000 clones, 90% found once. Sequenced input: memory CD8+ T cells from PBMCs. Subset here: CD45RO+ cells pooled with CCR7-negative TemRA cells. These receptors all stem from a man aged 18 to 29 in good health. Some clones in this sample may be carry-over from other donors' samples.

V usage is TRBV7-9 and J usage is TRBJ2-7; D remains unclear. In germline, CDR1 is SEHNR, CDR2 FQNEAQ (reference sequence). The CDR3 loop spans 15 amino acids. Trimming cost V 5 bases and J 2 bases, with 16 bases left between them. The CDR3 protein is CASSPHLTAPYEQYF. The CDR3 DNA is TGTGCCAGCAGCCCCCATTTGACGGCCCCCTACGAGCAGTACTTC.

Note on this clone: Additional DNA sequences in this sample encode the identical CDR3. J is TRBJ2-7 and V is TRBV9; TRBD2 matches 7 bases. CDR3 size: 15 residues. Per germline, CDR1 SGDLS and CDR2 YYNGEE. The V gene end was trimmed by 0 bases and the J gene end by 4 bases; junction bases not matched to a gene: 7. CDR3 coding DNA: TGTGCCAGCAGCGTAGGTCGGGGAGGGCCATACGAGCAGTACTTC. As protein: CASSVGRGGPYEQYF.

This chain joins TRBV7-2 and TRBJ1-5; D gene uncertain. Trimming took off 5 bases at V and 7 bases at J, with 21 bases between the two ends. CDR3 size: 16 residues. CDR1 and CDR2 from the germline V gene are SGHTA and FQGNSA. The CDR3 DNA reads as TGTGCCAGCAGCCCAGGTGTGTCACTATCTATCCAGCCCCAGCATTTT. Translation: CASSPGVSLSIQPQHF.

The sample holds a few counts of this clone. V is TRBV30 and J is TRBJ1-1, with D perhaps TRBD1 (5 bases). Germline loops: CDR1 GTSNPN, CDR2 SVGIG (reference sequence). This CDR3 is built from 10 residues. Trimming shortened V by 4 bases and J by 8 bases, and 8 bases separated the two germline ends. CDR3 nucleotides: TGTGCCTGGATGGCAGGGGAAGCTTTCTTT. Translated, it gives CAWMAGEAFF.

This clone was recorded once. The V gene is TRBV30, the J gene TRBJ2-7; 10 bases are shared with TRBD1. CDR3 length: 16 amino acids. J was trimmed by 4 bases and V by 4 bases; bases with no gene match: 13. Germline loops: CDR1 GTSNPN, CDR2 SVGIG (reference sequence). The CDR3 sequence is CAWIIPGTGVTYEQYF. The CDR3 DNA reads TGTGCCTGGATCATACCCGGGACAGGGGTAACATACGAGCAGTACTTC.

The chain employs TRBV4-2 and TRBJ1-1; TRBD1 might be the D (5 bases). The CDR3 is 17 residues long. The germline V and J ends were trimmed by 0 bases and 0 bases, with 14 bases remaining between them. CDR1 is LGHNA, CDR2 YNFKEQ, per germline. CDR3 region: CASSQDGAGHMNTEAFF. The CDR3 region has the DNA TGTGCCAGCAGCCAAGATGGAGCTGGACACATGAACACTGAAGCTTTCTTT.

The chain couples TRBV4-3 to TRBJ2-1, with a possible D match to TRBD2 (6 bases). Germline values: CDR1 LGHNA, CDR2 YSLEER. The V end was cut by 2 bases, the J end by 4 bases, with 24 bases between. The CDR3 sequence is 19 residues long. CDR3 in amino acids: CASSQKLTRRLEEYNEQFF. The CDR3 DNA follows: TGCGCCAGCAGCCAAAAGCTCACCCGGCGACTAGAAGAATACAATGAGCAGTTCTTC.

The chain has TRBV5-1 and TRBJ2-7; 10 positions agree with TRBD1. CDR1 is SGHRS and CDR2 is YFSETQ in the germline V gene. V shed 0 bases, J shed 5 bases, and the junction held 5 bases outside the gene matches. CDR3 length: 15 amino acids. CDR3 loop: CASSLVGTGEHEQYF. The CDR3 region has the DNA TGCGCCAGCAGCTTGGTCGGGACAGGGGAACACGAGCAGTACTTC.

V and J are TRBV19 and TRBJ2-1; D is unclear. This CDR3 contains 15 residues. Trimming cost V 3 bases and J 0 bases, with 9 bases left between them. Germline V gene data show CDR1 as LNHDA and CDR2 as SQIVND (reference sequence). The CDR3 here is CASSIKLSSYNEQFF. CDR3 nucleotides: TGTGCCAGTAGTATCAAGCTAAGCTCCTACAATGAGCAGTTCTTC.

This clone was seen just once. The gene calls are TRBV6-5 and TRBJ2-5; 9 positions agree with TRBD2. Near its end, the DNA agrees better with TRBJ2-7, so the J call may be wrong. There are 15 residues in the CDR3. Per germline, CDR1 MNHEY and CDR2 SVGAGI. The CDR3 DNA follows: TGTGCCAGCAGCTTCGCCGGGACTAGCATATACGAGCAGTACTTC. This translates into CASSFAGTSIYEQYF.

The V gene is TRBV7-9, the J gene TRBJ2-5, with D perhaps TRBD2 (5 bases). V gave up 5 bases and J gave up 2 bases, with 12 bases separating them. In germline, CDR1 is SEHNR, CDR2 FQNEAQ (reference sequence). This CDR3 spans 14 amino acids. CDR3 sequence (DNA): TGTGCCAGCAGCCCAGTCGGGGAACAAGAGACCCAGTACTTC. Translation: CASSPVGEQETQYF.

This chain connects TRBV7-9 to TRBJ2-1; 15 bases match TRBD2. CDR1 SEHNR and CDR2 FQNEAQ come from the germline V gene (reference sequence). The CDR3 length is 16 residues. V shed 5 bases, J shed 8 bases, and the junction held 7 bases outside the gene matches. The CDR3 spells CASSPHGLAGGYEQFF. DNA of the CDR3: TGTGCCAGCAGCCCCCACGGACTAGCGGGAGGGTATGAGCAGTTCTTC. Based on the CDR3 plus reference TRBV7-9 and TRBJ2-1, the full variable domain is DTGVSQNPRHKITKRGQNVTFRCDPISEHNRLYWYRQTLGQGPEFLTYFQNEAQLEKSRLLSDRFSAERPKGSFSTLEIQRTEQGDSAMYLCASSPHGLAGGYEQFFGPGTRLTVL.

V usage is TRBV7-9 and J usage is TRBJ2-7; D may be TRBD1 (6 bases). V gave up 5 bases and J gave up 0 bases, with 20 bases separating them. This CDR3 has 17 amino acids. CDR1 is SEHNR, CDR2 FQNEAQ, per germline (reference sequence). The CDR3: CASSPRTRGRSSYEQYF. Written as DNA, the CDR3 is TGTGCCAGCAGCCCAAGGACCAGGGGTAGGAGCTCCTACGAGCAGTACTTC.

Notes on this clone: Being one base from a much bigger clone, this may be a read error. The V call is TRBV13, the J call TRBJ2-3; 8 bases fit TRBD2. With V trimmed by 2 bases and J by 1 base, 2 bases remained unmatched. Looked up from germline, CDR1 is PRHDT and CDR2 is FYEKMQ (reference sequence). The CDR3 consists of 15 residues. The CDR3 DNA follows: TGTGCCAGCAGCTTAACACTAGCGGGCACAGATACGCAGTATTTT. Its protein is CASSLTLAGTDTQYF.

This clone was observed a handful of times. This chain links TRBV5-6 with TRBJ1-1, with 7 bases that match TRBD1. CDR3 length equals 16 residues. Looked up from germline, CDR1 is SGHDT and CDR2 is YYEEEE. With 5 bases clipped from V and 0 bases from J, the junction kept 10 bases outside the gene matches. The CDR3: CASRHRDRLMNTEAFF. Here the CDR3 DNA reads TGTGCCAGCAGGCACCGGGACAGACTTATGAACACTGAAGCTTTCTTT.

Worth noting for this clone: Other nucleotide sequences from this sample produce the same CDR3. V usage is TRBV9 and J usage is TRBJ2-7, with D perhaps TRBD1 (5 bases). V lost 0 bases to trimming and J lost 2 bases, with 9 bases between them. Germline-derived CDR1 and CDR2 are SGDLS and YYNGEE. The length of the CDR3 is 14 residues. The CDR3 here is CASSVGLGAYEQYF. CDR3 in DNA: TGTGCCAGCAGCGTAGGCCTAGGGGCCTACGAGCAGTACTTC.

This clone turned up a few times. One base separates it from a far larger clone, so it is likely a read error. This same CDR3 is encoded by further DNA sequences in the sample. The chain combines TRBV27 with TRBJ2-3; D is unclear. The germline V and J ends were trimmed by 3 bases and 6 bases, with 4 bases remaining between them. This CDR3 region has 11 residues. Germline V gene sequence: CDR1 MNHEY, CDR2 SMNVEV (reference sequence). This chain's CDR3 is CASSFGDTQYF. CDR3 in DNA: TGTGCCAGCAGTTTTGGGGATACGCAGTATTTT.

The chain is built from TRBV6-5 and TRBJ2-4; D not resolved. This CDR3 is built from 15 residues. Germline values: CDR1 MNHEY, CDR2 SVGAGI. Between the trimmed V and J ends, which lost 6 bases and 0 bases, there was a span of 12 bases. The CDR3 coding sequence is TGTGCCAGCAGCGCAGGCCGCCTAGCCAAAAACATTCAGTACTTC. It specifies CASSAGRLAKNIQYF.